The TCR beta chain under discussion was sequenced for a study of cytomegalovirus exposure and HLA in healthy donors. PCR used 60 Vbeta primers and 13 Jbeta primers. Clones were sequenced by immunoSEQ multiplex PCR, and TCRdb holds only the in-frame ones, with some missing. The data contain approximately 88,000 clones, roughly 76% of them singletons. Study results and caveats: Follow-up analysis later connected one missense variant in DCLRE1C with trimming of TCR beta V- and J-genes.

Concerning this clone: What it binds is unknown.

This CDR3 is built from 16 residues. CDR1 and CDR2 from the germline V gene are LNHDA and SQIVND (reference sequence). The trim removed 6 bases at V and 5 bases at J, leaving 15 bases unmatched. This clonotype was sampled from a male donor in good health and CMV-seronegative. The rearrangement joins TRBV19 to TRBJ1-1; the match to TRBD1 covers 7 bases. Source material: PBMCs. The CDR3 here is CASSPPRTGRWTEAFF. The CDR3 DNA follows: TGTGCCAGTAGCCCTCCAAGGACAGGAAGATGGACTGAAGCTTTCTTT. Drawing the rest from reference TRBV19 and TRBJ1-1, the complete variable domain is DGGITQSPKYLFRKEGQNVTLSCEQNLNHDAMYWYRQDPGQGLRLIYYSQIVNDFQKGDIAEGYSVSREKKESFPLTVTSAQKNPTAFYLCASSPPRTGRWTEAFFGQGTRLTVV.